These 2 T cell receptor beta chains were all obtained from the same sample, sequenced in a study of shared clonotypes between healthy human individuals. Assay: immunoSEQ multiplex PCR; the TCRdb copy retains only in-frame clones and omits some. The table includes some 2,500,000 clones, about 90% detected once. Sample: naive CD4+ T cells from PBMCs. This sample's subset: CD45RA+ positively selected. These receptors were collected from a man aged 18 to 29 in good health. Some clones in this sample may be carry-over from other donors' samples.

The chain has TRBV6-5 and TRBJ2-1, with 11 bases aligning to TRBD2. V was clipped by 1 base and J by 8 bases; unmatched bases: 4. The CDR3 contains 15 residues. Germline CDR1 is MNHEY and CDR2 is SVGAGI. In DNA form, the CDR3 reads TGTGCCAGCAGTTACTTGGGACTAGCGGAGGATGAGCAGTTCTTC. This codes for CASSYLGLAEDEQFF.

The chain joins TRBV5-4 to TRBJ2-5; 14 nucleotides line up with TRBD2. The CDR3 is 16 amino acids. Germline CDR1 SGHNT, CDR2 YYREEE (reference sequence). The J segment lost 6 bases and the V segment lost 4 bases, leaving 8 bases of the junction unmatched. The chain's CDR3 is CASSVGTSGSWKTQYF. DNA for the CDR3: TGTGCCAGCAGCGTGGGGACTAGCGGGAGCTGGAAGACCCAGTACTTC.